This T cell receptor (beta chain) was recorded in a study of T cells in Graves' hyperthyroidism and ophthalmopathy (dated by TCRdb to about 2019). In the study overall: Peripheral blood was collected at initial diagnosis, before any treatment. Prospective prediction of ophthalmopathy was tested in an independent validation cohort consisting of about 20 hyperthyroidism patients and approximately 16 patients who later progressed to ophthalmopathy. Once sampling was done, hyperthyroidism patients were given methimazole at a starting dose of 30 mg daily, whereas ophthalmopathy patients were given high-dose intravenous methylprednisolone. The 90 to 100 discovery patients were randomly split 7:3 into training and test sets. TCR V-J signatures able to tell the groups apart were searched for in a discovery cohort of 100 patients, of whom roughly 42 had Graves' ophthalmopathy and 57 had stable Graves' hyperthyroidism. According to the paper, TCR Vbeta CDR3 sequencing was carried out on over 130 peripheral blood samples, which came from approximately 41 ophthalmopathy, around 74 hyperthyroidism and roughly 17 progressor patients. Thyroid tissue and blood T-cell repertoires from over 5 Graves' hyperthyroidism patients were also compared in the study.

The germline V gene supplies CDR1 WSHSY and CDR2 SAAADI. Between the V and J ends, shortened by 7 bases and 4 bases respectively, the junction contains 5 bases. Including cysteine and phenylalanine, the CDR3 has 10 amino acids. Only CDR3 DNA is held: 30 bases, read in frame from base 1. Amplification of TCR beta CDR3 regions was carried out from RNA transcripts. A first-round RT-PCR of the TCR CDR3 used the HTBI primer set with the Qiagen OneStep RT-PCR kit. A second multiplex PCR round built the libraries, followed by size selection and purification. The libraries were sequenced on an Illumina HiSeq2000 using paired-end 100 bp reads. As for how the authors treated the data: SOAPnuke was used to process the raw data, removing reads that contained adapters or uncalled bases, had a mean Phred below 15, or lacked an exact match to the constant primer or identifier. High-quality paired reads were merged using COPE v1.2.5, and each unique nucleotide sequence was defined as a clonotype. MiTCR v1.1 was used to align the clonotypes against IMGT TRBV, TRBD and TRBJ reference segments. The analysis included only V-J combinations with a frequency above 0.0001, which together covered roughly 99% of the repertoires. The TCS score was defined as F50 (clonal expansion) divided by E x V (chaos), with BLOSUM62-based TCRdist calculated between CDR3 peptides within each V-J. Welch's t-statistics and random forest reduced 500 to 550 V-J features to 13, which were used in a naive Bayes classifier (R e1071). The public reads were reanalyzed by TCRdb: fastp trimming at Q25, MiXCR alignment, in-frame beta chains only. One record per CDR3 amino acid sequence lists the most common genes and DNA. The authors' filters were not applied to this entry. The sample table holds about 340,000 distinct CDR3 sequences, of which roughly 20% were seen once. The leading ten clones occupy about 53% of the sample.

As regards this clonotype: This receptor's antigen is unknown. Qualities for individual bases were not recorded, and no much larger clone is one base off.

A patient counted as having stable Graves' hyperthyroidism if no progression to ophthalmopathy occurred over 18 months of follow-up. Hyperthyroidism patients were aged 18 to 65 years and newly diagnosed, with disease duration of less than 2 months. Patients with uncontrolled infections, other autoimmune diseases, pregnancy or lactation were excluded. Diagnoses were based on clinical symptoms, serum thyroxine and TRAb, thyroid ultrasound and orbital computed tomography. PBMCs were isolated from around 10 ml of fresh peripheral blood by Ficoll-Paque density gradient centrifugation. Total RNA was extracted using Trizol reagent, and RNA quality was assessed on an Agilent 2100 Bioanalyzer. General study outcomes and caveats: Blood samples also contained most of the expanded thyroid clonotypes (frequency above 0.001), which suggests that blood repertoires may reflect thyroid immune responses. In validation, the model predicted progression to ophthalmopathy a median of roughly 6.1 months before onset, with roughly 70% sensitivity and about 75% specificity. In cross-validation, a model built on a 13 V-J signature told ophthalmopathy apart from stable hyperthyroidism with roughly 87% sensitivity and roughly 83% specificity, and in testing the same model reached 80%/75%. No statistical method was used to fix the sample size in advance, and group allocation was not hidden from the investigators.

Source material: blood. The rearranged chain carries TRBV10-2 and TRBJ2-7, with no reliable assignment of the D segment. This sequence originates from a woman aged 50 to 60 with Graves' hyperthyroidism. The CDR3 region has the sequence CASMDYEQYF. The DNA sequence is given as TGCGCCAGCATGGATTACGAGCAGTACTTC.